Listed here is a single T cell receptor beta chain. Which antigen it targets is not known. No base qualities exist here, and no much larger clone lies one base off it. The data are from a study of chemoradiotherapy in HPV16-positive cancers (dated 2022 in TCRdb). Context from the whole study: Candidate HPV-specific T-cell clones and common TCR motifs were defined by functional T-cell assays performed on cells from two HPV16-positive patients. Whether T-cell immunity against the HPV oncoproteins E6 and E7 changes during chemoradiotherapy and whether survival is affected by this immunity were examined in the study. TCR repertoires from roughly 87 patients with HPV-related cancers were then used to track the candidate HPV-specific TCRs and motifs. Beyond this particular receptor, the publication reports: Improved recurrence-free survival in HPV16-positive patients was associated with expansion of HPV-responsive T cells during chemoradiotherapy. Expansion of candidate HPV-specific clones and E7-related TCR motifs was observed in the tumor microenvironment during treatment, whereas no such expansion was observed for non-HPV-specific T cells. The survival association was reported for HPV16-positive patients, and the functional definition of HPV-specific T cells was derived from only a couple of HPV16-positive patients.

Repertoires were sampled multiple times during chemoradiotherapy, which allowed clonal expansion in the tumor microenvironment to be followed. Libraries were prepared through the immunoSEQ multiplex PCR assay. TCRdb took this table from immuneACCESS and kept in-frame rearrangements with V and J called. Such tables lack part of the clones; where checked against another copy, unresolved V genes explain under half of the gap, and the rest is unexplained. The sample table lists fewer than 15,000 clones, approximately 86% of them with a count of one. Around 3.7% of the sample belongs to the ten largest clones. Here the sequenced sample was blood, taken from a patient who underwent chemoradiotherapy. This receptor was taken from a human donor with HPV-associated anogenital cancer.

The nucleotide sequence is given as TGCGCCAGCAGCTGGTCGGGGCAGCGGGAACGAGAGACCCAGTACTTC. It translates as CASSWSGQRERETQYF. Recombination linked TRBV5-1 to TRBJ2-5; 7 central nucleotides agree with TRBD2. From the cysteine through the phenylalanine, the CDR3 covers 16 amino acids. Of the read, only the CDR3 DNA is kept; its 48 bases are in frame from base 1. The germline V gene gives CDR1 as SGHRS and CDR2 as YFSETQ. Here V drops 3 bases and J drops 4 bases, and the junction holds 12 bases not matched to any gene.